Following are 28 T cell receptor beta chains from one sample sequenced in a study of CD8+ T cells in alopecia areata. Investigators isolated RNA and reverse transcribed it into cDNA to act as the sequencing template. Some clones are missing from TCRdb's copy, which holds only in-frame ones; the method was immunoSEQ multiplex PCR. The sample lists some 180,000 clones, over 55% occurring once. The sequencing used CD4+ T cells sorted from blood, collected at week 0. These receptors all stem from a human donor with alopecia areata.

V and J are TRBV5-1 and TRBJ1-1; TRBD1 matches at 9 bases. The CDR3 length is 15 residues. Germline V gives CDR1 SGHRS, CDR2 YFSETQ. With V trimmed by 4 bases and J by 6 bases, 10 bases remained unmatched. Here the CDR3 DNA reads TGCGCCAGCAGCAAACATACAGGGGGCGTCGCTGAAGCTTTCTTT. Translating it yields CASSKHTGGVAEAFF.

This sequence joins TRBV15 and TRBJ1-2; D is unresolved. Between the trimmed V and J ends, which lost 1 base and 2 bases, there was a span of 8 bases. The germline V gene encodes CDR1 LNHNV and CDR2 YYDKDF (reference sequence). This CDR3 comprises 14 residues. The chain's CDR3 is CATSRVNPNYGYTF. The CDR3 region has the DNA TGTGCCACCAGCAGAGTAAACCCCAACTATGGCTACACCTTC.

This chain connects TRBV29-1 to TRBJ2-3; D gene unclear. Germline values: CDR1 SQVTM, CDR2 ANQGSEA. The CDR3 has 13 amino acids. V lost 3 bases and J 2 bases, leaving 9 bases between the germline ends. The CDR3 sequence: CSVDLGHTDTQYF. DNA of the CDR3: TGCAGCGTTGATCTGGGTCACACAGATACGCAGTATTTT.

The chain carries TRBV5-1 and TRBJ1-2, with D unresolved. V lost 0 bases and J 6 bases, leaving 18 bases between the germline ends. Germline loops: CDR1 SGHRS, CDR2 YFSETQ. The CDR3 runs to 16 residues. The CDR3 reads CASSLDEGQSGNGYTF. CDR3 nucleotide sequence: TGCGCCAGCAGCTTGGATGAGGGCCAATCGGGTAATGGCTACACCTTC. The full variable domain, with the rest looked up from reference TRBV5-1 and TRBJ1-2, is KAGVTQTPRYLIKTRGQQVTLSCSPISGHRSVSWYQQTPGQGLQFLFEYFSETQRNKGNFPGRFSGRQFSNSRSEMNVSTLELGDSALYLCASSLDEGQSGNGYTFGSGTRLTVV.

V gene TRBV6-5 combines with J gene TRBJ2-4, with 7 bases identical to TRBD2. CDR1 is MNHEY and CDR2 is SVGAGI in the germline V gene. The ends lost 7 bases at V and 7 bases at J; junction bases unmatched: 4. This CDR3 has 12 residues. CDR3 in DNA: TGTGCCAGCACTGGGGGGGAGAACATTCAGTACTTC. Translated, it gives CASTGGENIQYF.

The genes are TRBV6-5 and TRBJ1-2, with 9 bases fitting TRBD1. V trimming: 4 bases; J trimming: 6 bases; junction bases outside the gene matches: 3. This CDR3 spans 13 amino acids. From germline, CDR1 is MNHEY and CDR2 SVGAGI. CDR3: CASSFRTGDGYTF. CDR3 DNA sequence: TGTGCCAGCAGTTTCCGGACAGGGGATGGCTACACCTTC.

This clone has a handful of counts. V usage is TRBV9 and J usage is TRBJ2-5, with 7 bases matching TRBD2. With 5 bases clipped from V and 2 bases from J, the junction kept 12 bases outside the gene matches. Looked up from germline, CDR1 is SGDLS and CDR2 is YYNGEE. The CDR3 extends over 16 amino acids. The CDR3 DNA reads TGTGCCAGCAGTGTTGGGCCTAGCGGACATCAAGAGACCCAGTACTTC. Protein product: CASSVGPSGHQETQYF.

The chain links TRBV15 to TRBJ1-2, with TRBD1 as a possible D gene (5 bases). The V end lost 5 bases, the J end lost 7 bases, and 17 bases lay between the germline ends. This CDR3 contains 14 residues. Germline CDR1 reads LNHNV; CDR2 reads YYDKDF (reference sequence). The CDR3 region is CATSGTRGTGGYTF. The CDR3 region has the DNA TGTGCCACCAGCGGCACCCGGGGCACGGGTGGCTACACCTTC.

The rearrangement uses TRBV9 and TRBJ1-2; no clear D. The CDR3 contains 14 residues. V lost 5 bases and J 8 bases, leaving 19 bases between the germline ends. CDR1 and CDR2 from the germline V gene are SGDLS and YYNGEE. The CDR3 spells CASSFSALDKGYTF. CDR3 DNA: TGTGCCAGCAGTTTTTCCGCCCTCGACAAGGGCTACACCTTC.

This chain uses TRBV10-2 with TRBJ2-3, with 7 bases that match TRBD2. Germline-derived CDR1 and CDR2 are WSHSY and SAAADI. V lost 9 bases to trimming and J lost 6 bases; unmatched junction nucleotides: 15. CDR3 size: 15 residues. CDR3 nucleotide sequence: TGCGCCAGTTGCCCCGGGCCGAAAGCGGGGGATACGCAGTATTTT. Translation gives CASCPGPKAGDTQYF.

The CDR3 sequence: CAWKGQTSYGYTF. The CDR3, as DNA: TGTGCCTGGAAGGGACAGACCTCCTATGGCTACACCTTC. The rearrangement uses TRBV30 and TRBJ1-2, with 7 bases lining up with TRBD1. Per germline, CDR1 GTSNPN and CDR2 SVGIG (reference sequence). This CDR3 has 13 amino acids. V lost 4 bases and J lost 4; bases outside the gene matches: 6.

CDR3 residues: CASSLTSVSKNSPLHF. CDR3 nucleotide sequence: TGTGCCAGCAGTTTAACGTCCGTATCCAAGAATTCACCCCTCCACTTT. The rearrangement joins TRBV27 to TRBJ1-6; D is undetermined. Trimming pared 2 bases from V and 7 bases from J, leaving 15 bases between. CDR1 MNHEY and CDR2 SMNVEV come from the germline V gene (reference sequence). The CDR3 has 16 residues.

This clone was picked up a small number of times. The chain uses TRBV29-1 and TRBJ2-7; D is ambiguous. Germline-derived CDR1 and CDR2 are SQVTM and ANQGSEA. There are 14 residues in the CDR3. Trimming left V 7 bases short and J 3 bases short, with 19 bases between. CDR3 amino acids: CSASPGLMLYEQYF. CDR3 bases: TGCAGCGCCTCCCCGGGCCTAATGCTCTACGAGCAGTACTTC.

The CDR3 protein is CAWRALAPNEQFF. The CDR3 coding sequence is TGTGCCTGGAGGGCACTAGCTCCTAATGAGCAGTTCTTC. The V and J genes are TRBV30 and TRBJ2-1; D is possibly TRBD2 (6 bases). V was cut by 3 bases and J by 7 bases, with 13 bases left in between. Germline assignment: CDR1 GTSNPN and CDR2 SVGIG (reference sequence). This CDR3 spans 13 amino acids.

The V call is TRBV7-2, the J call TRBJ1-6, with a tentative D call TRBD1 (5 bases). The V gene's germline CDR1 is SGHTA and CDR2 FQGNSA. CDR3 size: 17 residues. The V end lost 5 bases, the J end lost 6 bases, and 20 bases lay between the germline ends. This chain's CDR3 is CASSPWRVQVANSPLHF. The CDR3, as DNA: TGTGCCAGCAGCCCCTGGAGGGTACAGGTGGCTAATTCACCCCTCCACTTT.

The chain's CDR3 is CASSSGDRGRETQYF. DNA of the CDR3: TGTGCCAGCAGCTCGGGGGACAGGGGTAGAGAGACCCAGTACTTC. The genes are TRBV11-2 and TRBJ2-5; the match to TRBD1 covers 10 bases. The V gene end was trimmed by 4 bases and the J gene end by 4 bases; junction bases not matched to a gene: 6. The CDR3 has 15 amino acids. Looked up from germline, CDR1 is SGHAT and CDR2 is FQNNGV.

The chain joins TRBV30 to TRBJ2-2, with D perhaps TRBD1 (6 bases). V lost 0 bases to trimming and J lost 6 bases, with 11 bases between them. The CDR3 spans 14 residues. Germline CDR1 reads GTSNPN; CDR2 reads SVGIG (reference sequence). The CDR3: CAWSVLGASGELFF. In DNA, the CDR3 is TGTGCCTGGAGTGTCTTGGGGGCGTCCGGGGAGCTGTTTTTT.

This sequence joins TRBV27 and TRBJ1-6; weak D call: TRBD1 (6 bases). With 6 bases removed from V and 8 bases from J, the gap between germline ends came to 17 bases. The germline V gene has CDR1 MNHEY and CDR2 SMNVEV (reference sequence). The CDR3 runs to 15 residues. The DNA for the CDR3 is TGTGCCAGCAGCCGACCAGACAGGAACTATTCACCCCTCCACTTT. It translates to CASSRPDRNYSPLHF.

In its sample, this clone was seen a few times. The rearrangement uses TRBV30 and TRBJ2-5; D tentatively reads TRBD1 or TRBD2 (6 bases each). The CDR3 totals 16 residues. CDR1 is GTSNPN and CDR2 is SVGIG in the germline V gene (reference sequence). Trimming took 3 bases from V and 4 from J, leaving 21 bases between them. CDR3 in amino acids: CAWSDRGAVPRETQYF. The CDR3 DNA sequence: TGTGCCTGGAGCGATAGGGGGGCTGTCCCCCGAGAGACCCAGTACTTC.

The chain is built from TRBV25-1 and TRBJ2-7, with D unclear. The CDR3 runs 11 residues. Between the trimmed V and J ends, which lost 1 base and 6 bases, there was a span of 4 bases. Germline CDR1 and CDR2: MGHDK and SYGVNS. The CDR3 DNA sequence: TGTGCCAGCAGTGAATTGGGCGAGCAGTACTTC. This gives the protein CASSELGEQYF.

The chain employs TRBV30 and TRBJ2-3, with D unresolved. Trimming left V 2 bases short and J 0 bases short, with 6 bases between. Germline V gives CDR1 GTSNPN, CDR2 SVGIG (reference sequence). The CDR3 runs 13 residues. The CDR3 region has the DNA TGTGCCTGGAGTTGGGTTAGCACAGATACGCAGTATTTT. It specifies CAWSWVSTDTQYF.

This rearrangement joins TRBV29-1 to TRBJ1-1; 9 nucleotides match TRBD1. CDR3 length: 14 residues. Germline V gene lookup returns CDR1 SQVTM and CDR2 ANQGSEA. Trimming took 6 bases from V and 1 from J; bases not matched to a gene: 6. The CDR3 bases are TGCAGCGTAAAAGGACAGGGGCGGAACACTGAAGCTTTCTTT. It codes for CSVKGQGRNTEAFF.

The chain is built from TRBV2 and TRBJ2-4, with 7 bases fitting TRBD2. With V trimmed by 4 bases and J by 3 bases, 3 bases remained unmatched. Per the germline V gene, CDR1 is SNHLY and CDR2 is FYNNEI. This CDR3 is built from 14 residues. The CDR3 spells CASSATSNKNIQYF. The CDR3 coding sequence is TGTGCCAGCAGTGCGACTAGCAACAAAAACATTCAGTACTTC.

This clone has only one observation. J is TRBJ2-3 and V is TRBV30; maybe TRBD2 (6 bases). CDR3 length: 13 amino acids. Trimming cost V 4 bases and J 1 base, with 9 bases left between them. Germline assignment: CDR1 GTSNPN and CDR2 SVGIG (reference sequence). The CDR3, as DNA: TGTGCCTGGACCGGGACTCGCACAGATACGCAGTATTTT. Translated, it gives CAWTGTRTDTQYF.

This chain links TRBV19 with TRBJ1-5, with D possibly being TRBD1 (6 bases). The CDR3 covers 15 residues. The germline V gene has CDR1 LNHDA and CDR2 SQIVND (reference sequence). V lost 6 bases and J lost 4, with 16 bases in between. The CDR3 DNA follows: TGTGCCAGTAGCCTCGGACAGTTATCAAATCAGCCCCAGCATTTT. Translating gives CASSLGQLSNQPQHF.

CDR3 sequence (DNA): TGTGCCAGCCCTGTCCCACAAGAGACCCAGTACTTC. The encoded protein is CASPVPQETQYF. This chain joins TRBV13 and TRBJ2-5; D is unclear. The CDR3 covers 12 residues. CDR1 and CDR2 from the germline V gene are PRHDT and FYEKMQ (reference sequence). V gave up 8 bases and J gave up 2 bases, with 9 bases separating them.

The V call is TRBV29-1, the J call TRBJ1-4; D not resolved. Germline loops: CDR1 SQVTM, CDR2 ANQGSEA. The V gene lost 7 bases and the J gene lost 8 bases, with 8 bases spanning the gap. The CDR3 totals 10 residues. CDR3 residues: CSAQGEKLFF. In DNA form, the CDR3 reads TGCAGCGCCCAAGGGGAAAAACTGTTTTTT. The full variable domain, rest sourced from reference TRBV29-1 and TRBJ1-4, is SAVISQKPSRDICQRGTSLTIQCQVDSQVTMMFWYRQQPGQSLTLIATANQGSEATYESGFVIDKFPISRPNLTFSTLTVSNMSPEDSSIYLCSAQGEKLFFGSGTQLSVL.

This clone appeared a single time. J is TRBJ2-6 and V is TRBV9; D is unresolved. V was pared by 1 base and J by 1 base, with 6 bases between. The V gene's germline CDR1 is SGDLS and CDR2 YYNGEE. The CDR3 extends over 15 amino acids. The CDR3 region has the DNA TGTGCCAGCAGCGTACAAGATTCTGGGGCCAACGTCCTGACTTTC. Its protein is CASSVQDSGANVLTF.